This entry is about one T cell receptor beta chain. This clone appeared once. Its antigen specificity is not known. Base quality data are lacking; no much larger clone is found one base away. This entry belongs to a study of T cell changes during pregnancy in multiple sclerosis (dated by TCRdb to the late 2010s). About the study as a whole: In women with multiple sclerosis, the researchers looked at how the T cell repertoire shifted as pregnancy progressed.

V and J are truncated by 8 bases and 0 bases respectively, leaving an intervening sequence of 16 bases. The germline V gene sets CDR1 to MNHNS and CDR2 to SASEGT. The CDR3, from cysteine to phenylalanine, totals 15 residues. This entry keeps only the CDR3 DNA: 45 bases, framed from base 1. Library creation used the immunoSEQ multiplex PCR assay. Drawn from immuneACCESS, this table holds only the in-frame rearrangements with V and J called that TCRdb kept. Clones are partly lost; checked studies trace under half to an unresolved V gene and leave the rest unexplained. This sample lists about 38,000 clones; over 90% were detected once. Under 0.45% of the sample is in the top ten clones.

Sample: CD4+ T cells from peripheral blood mononuclear cells, taken after pregnancy. This clonotype was sampled from a female donor in good health, enrolled as a control in a pregnancy study. The chain is encoded by TRBV6-1 joined to TRBJ1-2; possibly the D gene is TRBD1, per 5 matching bases. The CDR3 sequence is CASDFSGIPNYGYTF. The DNA sequence is as follows: TGTGCCAGCGATTTCTCAGGGATACCTAACTATGGCTACACCTTC.